These 15 T cell receptor beta chains share one sample of origin, sequenced in a study of cytomegalovirus exposure and HLA in healthy donors. PCR involved 60 Vbeta and 13 Jbeta primers. The protocol was immunoSEQ multiplex PCR, while the TCRdb copy is restricted to in-frame clones and leaves out a portion. The table has approximately 170,000 clones, less than 90% seen once. The sample consisted of PBMCs. The receptor set was obtained from a man in his forties or fifties in good health and CMV-seropositive.

This chain uses TRBV5-1 with TRBJ2-5; TRBD2 matches 13 bases. Germline V gene data show CDR1 as SGHRS and CDR2 as YFSETQ. Losses at the gene ends were 4 bases for V and 0 bases for J; bases not matched to a gene: 3. There are 16 residues in the CDR3. The CDR3 is CASSPGLAGNQETQYF. Written as DNA, the CDR3 is TGCGCCAGCAGCCCGGGACTAGCGGGGAACCAAGAGACCCAGTACTTC.

This chain joins TRBV9 and TRBJ2-3, with 9 bases matching TRBD2. Unmatched junction bases numbered 7, after V lost 0 bases and J lost 8 bases. This CDR3 has 15 residues. CDR1 and CDR2 (germline): SGDLS, YYNGEE. This CDR3 is CASSVAVAGEATQYF. In DNA, the CDR3 is TGTGCCAGCAGCGTAGCGGTAGCGGGAGAGGCTACGCAGTATTTT.

The V call is TRBV30, the J call TRBJ1-5; 7 bases map to TRBD1. From germline, CDR1 is GTSNPN and CDR2 SVGIG (reference sequence). V dropped 2 bases and J dropped 6; count of bases not matched to a gene: 4. The CDR3 sequence is 13 residues long. Here the CDR3 DNA reads TGTGCCTGGAGTCTGCAGGGGGGTCAGCCCCAGCATTTT. This sequence encodes CAWSLQGGQPQHF.

This CDR3 reads CASSLGGDTQYF. CDR3 bases: TGCGCCAGCAGCTTGGGCGGAGATACGCAGTATTTT. This chain uses TRBV5-1 with TRBJ2-3; D unclear. Trimming stripped 0 bases from V and 5 bases from J, with 4 bases between. This CDR3 has 12 amino acids. Germline-derived CDR1 and CDR2 are SGHRS and YFSETQ.

The rearrangement links TRBV27 to TRBJ1-1, with D unresolved. The CDR3 spans 13 residues. Per germline, CDR1 MNHEY and CDR2 SMNVEV (reference sequence). The ends were cut back, 5 bases at V and 9 bases at J, with 16 bases in the middle. For the CDR3, the DNA is TGTGCCAGCAGTGCCACTGCCCGGGGTAAAGCTTTCTTT. Protein sequence: CASSATARGKAFF.

J is TRBJ1-1 and V is TRBV7-9; D ambiguous. CDR3 length: 12 amino acids. Germline CDR1 reads SEHNR; CDR2 reads FQNEAQ (reference sequence). V was cut by 1 base and J by 7 bases, with 7 bases left in between. CDR3 in DNA: TGTGCCAGCAGCTTAGGTCAGTTTGAAGCTTTCTTT. Protein product: CASSLGQFEAFF.

Written as DNA, the CDR3 is TGCAGCGTTGATGGGCAGGAAAAGAGTAACTATGGCTACACCTTC. This gives the protein CSVDGQEKSNYGYTF. This chain uses TRBV29-1 with TRBJ1-2; D remains unclear. Between the trimmed V and J ends, which lost 3 bases and 1 base, there was a span of 15 bases. The CDR3 loop spans 15 amino acids. CDR1 is SQVTM, CDR2 ANQGSEA, per germline.

The chain combines TRBV29-1 with TRBJ2-2; 7 nucleotides line up with TRBD1. CDR3 length: 14 residues. CDR1 SQVTM and CDR2 ANQGSEA come from the germline V gene. J was trimmed by 2 bases and V by 5 bases; bases with no gene match: 5. The DNA of the CDR3 is TGCAGCGTTCTCCGGGACAGAAACACCGGGGAGCTGTTTTTT. Its protein product is CSVLRDRNTGELFF.

The rearrangement joins TRBV5-1 to TRBJ1-3; TRBD1 might be the D (5 bases). Germline V gene data show CDR1 as SGHRS and CDR2 as YFSETQ. This CDR3 has 18 amino acids. V gave up 0 bases and J gave up 0 bases, with 16 bases separating them. CDR3 sequence (DNA): TGCGCCAGCAGCTTGGGGGGCTACGGGACTCTCTCTGGAAACACCATATATTTT. This translates into CASSLGGYGTLSGNTIYF.

The CDR3 coding sequence is TGCGCCAGCAGCTTGACGGCGGACTATGGCTACACCTTC. It encodes CASSLTADYGYTF. This chain links TRBV5-1 with TRBJ1-2, with D unresolved. Germline CDR1 is SGHRS and CDR2 is YFSETQ. The V end was cut by 1 base, the J end by 3 bases, with 7 bases between. CDR3 length: 13 amino acids.

J is TRBJ1-5 and V is TRBV5-5; the match to TRBD1 covers 10 bases. The germline gives CDR1 SGHKS, CDR2 YYEKEE (reference sequence). This CDR3 contains 20 residues. The ends lost 1 base at V and 0 bases at J; junction bases unmatched: 13. In DNA form, the CDR3 reads TGTGCCAGCAGCTTGCCCTCCCGGGACAGGGGCGGTTATAGCAATCAGCCCCAGCATTTT. Protein product: CASSLPSRDRGGYSNQPQHF.

J is TRBJ1-1 and V is TRBV9; possible D gene TRBD1, 6 bases. This CDR3 is built from 15 residues. V was clipped by 3 bases and J by 0 bases, with 12 bases between them. The V gene's germline CDR1 is SGDLS and CDR2 YYNGEE. The CDR3 loop reads CASSDQGPMNTEAFF. CDR3 nucleotide sequence: TGTGCCAGCAGCGATCAGGGGCCGATGAACACTGAAGCTTTCTTT.

The chain is built from TRBV15 and TRBJ2-5; tentatively, D is TRBD1 (5 bases). Trimming shortened V by 1 base and J by 2 bases, and 8 bases separated the two germline ends. The CDR3 runs to 14 residues. CDR1 is LNHNV, CDR2 YYDKDF, per germline (reference sequence). The CDR3 nucleotides read TGTGCCACCAGCAGAGGCGACAGACAAGAGACCCAGTACTTC. Translating it yields CATSRGDRQETQYF.

The chain uses TRBV5-4 and TRBJ2-6, with D unresolved. V was trimmed by 1 base and J by 4 bases, leaving 9 bases between them. There are 15 residues in the CDR3. Per the germline V gene, CDR1 is SGHNT and CDR2 is YYREEE (reference sequence). The chain's CDR3 is CASSLKVAGANVLTF. The CDR3 DNA follows: TGTGCCAGCAGCTTGAAGGTAGCAGGGGCCAACGTCCTGACTTTC. Together with reference TRBV5-4 and TRBJ2-6, the CDR3 gives the full variable domain: ETGVTQSPTHLIKTRGQQVTLRCSSQSGHNTVSWYQQALGQGPQFIFQYYREEENGRGNFPPRFSGLQFPNYSSELNVNALELDDSALYLCASSLKVAGANVLTFGAGSRLTVL.

The gene calls are TRBV7-8 and TRBJ2-1, with TRBD1 identical over 8 bases. V shed 1 base, J shed 7 bases, and the junction held 12 bases outside the gene matches. The CDR3 totals 17 residues. Per the germline V gene, CDR1 is SGHVS and CDR2 is FQNEAQ. CDR3 DNA: TGTGCCAGCAGCTTAGGCCGCAGGGGGCGGCCGGGGAATGAGCAGTTCTTC. Translating it yields CASSLGRRGRPGNEQFF.